Presented here are 24 T cell receptor beta chains from one specimen sequenced in a study of blood T cell repertoires in COVID-19. Using immunoSEQ multiplex PCR, the repertoire was profiled, and TCRdb retains in-frame clones only, with some absent. The sample includes roughly 340,000 clones, more than 80% seen only once; the top ten take approximately 1%. Sample: PBMCs or T cells enriched from blood (not recorded which). The receptors stem from a young man who had recovered from COVID-19.

The J gene is TRBJ2-2, the V gene TRBV27; tentative D call: TRBD2 (7 bases). Between the trimmed V and J ends, which lost 2 bases and 4 bases, there was a span of 20 bases. The CDR3 is 18 residues long. CDR1 is MNHEY, CDR2 SMNVEV, per germline (reference sequence). CDR3 in DNA: TGTGCCAGCAGTTTAAGTTTTCGGGGGGCCTTGGGCACCGGGGAGCTGTTTTTT. Translating it yields CASSLSFRGALGTGELFF.

The chain joins TRBV11-2 to TRBJ2-1, with 14 bases matching TRBD2. Germline CDR1 reads SGHAT; CDR2 reads FQNNGV. V dropped 8 bases and J dropped 7; count of bases not matched to a gene: 10. This CDR3 is built from 16 residues. The CDR3 sequence: CASGRGTSGSWNEQFF. The CDR3 bases are TGTGCCAGCGGTAGGGGGACTAGCGGGAGTTGGAATGAGCAGTTCTTC.

The CDR3 loop is CASMLTGNYGYTF. The CDR3 region has the DNA TGTGCCAGCATGTTGACAGGGAACTATGGCTACACCTTC. The chain uses TRBV12-3 or TRBV12-4 and TRBJ1-2; 7 bases agree with TRBD1. This CDR3 has 13 residues. V lost 7 bases and J lost 2; bases outside the gene matches: 4.

The gene calls are TRBV24-1 and TRBJ1-5; 10 bases are a match to TRBD1. This CDR3 is built from 16 residues. V gave up 4 bases and J gave up 3 bases; unmatched junction bases: 5. Germline V gene data show CDR1 as KGHDR and CDR2 as SFDVKD. CDR3 amino acids: CATSEAGTGVNQPQHF. The CDR3 region has the DNA TGTGCCACCAGTGAGGCCGGGACAGGGGTCAATCAGCCCCAGCATTTT.

V gene TRBV29-1 combines with J gene TRBJ1-2; D is unresolved. CDR1 SQVTM and CDR2 ANQGSEA come from the germline V gene. The CDR3 is 13 amino acids. V was shortened by 1 base and J by 4 bases, with 10 bases between the two germline ends. The CDR3 sequence is CSVEVKGLYGYTF. The CDR3 region has the DNA TGCAGCGTTGAAGTGAAAGGACTCTATGGCTACACCTTC.

The V call is TRBV5-5, the J call TRBJ2-3, with D possibly TRBD2 on 6 matching bases. The V gene's germline CDR1 is SGHKS and CDR2 YYEKEE (reference sequence). The V end lost 1 base, the J end lost 0 bases, and 18 bases lay between the germline ends. The length of the CDR3 is 18 residues. DNA for the CDR3: TGTGCCAGCAGCTTGTTACGGGGGTACCAAACTAGCACAGATACGCAGTATTTT. Translated: CASSLLRGYQTSTDTQYF.

The rearrangement links TRBV5-4 to TRBJ1-3; D remains ambiguous. CDR1 is SGHNT and CDR2 is YYREEE in the germline V gene (reference sequence). With 0 bases removed from V and 0 bases from J, the gap between germline ends came to 4 bases. The CDR3 loop spans 14 amino acids. For the CDR3, the DNA is TGTGCCAGCAGCTTGGCCAACTCTGGAAACACCATATATTTT. Translation: CASSLANSGNTIYF.

V gene TRBV12-3 or TRBV12-4 combines with J gene TRBJ1-1, with unresolved D. The CDR3 consists of 12 residues. Trimming pared 6 bases from V and 5 bases from J, leaving 10 bases between. As DNA, the CDR3 is TGTGCCAGCAGCCTAGGTTGGACTGAAGCTTTCTTT. This gives the protein CASSLGWTEAFF.

The chain is built from TRBV16 and TRBJ1-1; D may be TRBD1 (5 bases). Germline-derived CDR1 and CDR2 are KGHSY and FQNENV. The CDR3 length is 16 residues. Trimming shortened V by 1 base and J by 0 bases, and 12 bases separated the two germline ends. The CDR3 DNA reads as TGTGCCAGCAGCCAATTACAGGTCAAAATGAACACTGAAGCTTTCTTT. This codes for CASSQLQVKMNTEAFF.

The V gene is TRBV18, the J gene TRBJ1-1; D is unresolved. Germline values: CDR1 KGHSH, CDR2 LQKENI. V lost 3 bases to trimming and J lost 4 bases, with 9 bases between them. CDR3 length: 13 residues. The CDR3: CASSPAGITEAFF. CDR3 coding DNA: TGTGCCAGCTCACCTGCGGGCATCACTGAAGCTTTCTTT.

In the case of this clone: The same CDR3 also results from other DNA sequences found in this sample. This sequence joins TRBV30 and TRBJ2-2, with D tentatively TRBD2 (6 bases). Germline V gene lookup returns CDR1 GTSNPN and CDR2 SVGIG (reference sequence). Trimming pared 1 base from V and 1 base from J, leaving 7 bases between. The CDR3 is 14 amino acids. CDR3 amino acids: CAWSAGGNTGELFF. In DNA, the CDR3 is TGTGCCTGGAGTGCCGGGGGGAACACCGGGGAGCTGTTTTTT.

The V and J genes are TRBV5-6 and TRBJ1-2; D is undetermined. The CDR3 loop spans 16 amino acids. The germline V gene has CDR1 SGHDT and CDR2 YYEEEE. With 0 bases removed from V and 4 bases from J, the gap between germline ends came to 16 bases. In nucleotides, the CDR3 is TGTGCCAGCAGCTTGGGCGTTGATAGAGCCGCCTATGGCTACACCTTC. Its translation: CASSLGVDRAAYGYTF.

This chain joins TRBV10-1 and TRBJ2-1; TRBD2 agrees at 14 bases. The length of the CDR3 is 16 residues. CDR1 is WNHNN and CDR2 is SYGVQD in the germline V gene (reference sequence). The junction had 9 bases not matched to a gene; V was cut back by 5 bases and J by 9 bases. The CDR3 spells CASSPPGLAGAGEQFF. CDR3 sequence (DNA): TGCGCCAGCAGTCCCCCGGGACTAGCGGGAGCGGGTGAGCAGTTCTTC.

The J gene is TRBJ1-2, the V gene TRBV9; D remains ambiguous. V was trimmed by 0 bases and J by 4 bases, leaving 13 bases between them. The germline CDR1 and CDR2 sequences are SGDLS and YYNGEE. The CDR3 is 15 amino acids. CDR3 in DNA: TGTGCCAGCAGCGTAGCTTCCCGGGTCGGCTATGGCTACACCTTC. Its protein product is CASSVASRVGYGYTF.

The chain combines TRBV6-5 with TRBJ1-6, with 7 bases fitting TRBD1. The CDR3 is made up of 15 amino acids. V was pared by 8 bases and J by 4 bases, with 8 bases of the junction left unmatched. Germline V gives CDR1 MNHEY, CDR2 SVGAGI. DNA of the CDR3: TGTGCCAGCGTAAGTGACAGGGATTATAATTCACCCCTCCACTTT. Protein: CASVSDRDYNSPLHF.

The chain is built from TRBV12-5 and TRBJ1-1; D unresolved. Germline CDR1 and CDR2: LGHNT and FRNRAP. V lost 1 base and J 0 bases, leaving 3 bases between the germline ends. The CDR3 length is 13 residues. CDR3 DNA sequence: TGTGCTAGTGGTTTGGCTATGAACACTGAAGCTTTCTTT. Encoded protein: CASGLAMNTEAFF. Based on the CDR3 plus reference TRBV12-5 and TRBJ1-1, the full variable domain is DARVTQTPRHKVTEMGQEVTMRCQPILGHNTVFWYRQTMMQGLELLAYFRNRAPLDDSGMPKDRFSAEMPDATLATLKIQPSEPRDSAVYFCASGLAMNTEAFFGQGTRLTVV.

This clone turned up a few times. The rearrangement joins TRBV18 to TRBJ2-5, with D possibly TRBD1 on 5 matching bases. V was trimmed by 2 bases and J by 3 bases, leaving 13 bases between them. Per germline, CDR1 KGHSH and CDR2 LQKENI. The CDR3 runs to 15 residues. The CDR3 region has the DNA TGTGCCAGCTCACCAAGGCAGGGTTTAGAAGAGACCCAGTACTTC. Its protein product is CASSPRQGLEETQYF.

This clone was counted between two and nine times. This sequence joins TRBV19 and TRBJ2-2; D is uncertain. The CDR3 is 12 residues long. CDR1 is LNHDA and CDR2 is SQIVND in the germline V gene (reference sequence). V shed 4 bases and J shed 3 bases, with 3 bases lying between them. The CDR3 protein is CASSTYTGELFF. The CDR3 DNA follows: TGTGCCAGTAGTACGTACACCGGGGAGCTGTTTTTT.

The chain is built from TRBV28 and TRBJ2-1; 9 nucleotides line up with TRBD1. CDR3 length equals 16 residues. Germline loops: CDR1 MDHEN, CDR2 SYDVKM. Trimming at V came to 1 base and at J to 5 bases, leaving 6 bases not matched to a gene. The CDR3 sequence is CASSLFGQGRDNEQFF. The DNA of the CDR3 is TGTGCCAGCAGTTTATTTGGACAGGGGAGGGACAATGAGCAGTTCTTC.

The CDR3 nucleotides are TGTGCCAGCCGAGGGGGATCCTACAATGAGCAGTTCTTC. Protein product: CASRGGSYNEQFF. The rearrangement joins TRBV11-2 to TRBJ2-1; possible D gene TRBD1, 6 bases. This CDR3 has 13 amino acids. V dropped 8 bases and J dropped 1 base, with 9 bases sitting between them. Germline lookup yields CDR1 SGHAT and CDR2 FQNNGV.

The chain combines TRBV7-2 with TRBJ2-7, with D possibly TRBD1 on 6 matching bases. The CDR3 consists of 14 residues. Germline V lookup: CDR1 SGHTA, CDR2 FQGNSA. V was shortened by 5 bases and J by 3 bases, with 14 bases between the two germline ends. CDR3 DNA: TGTGCCAGCAGCAAACAGGGAATGGGCTACGAGCAGTACTTC. It yields the protein CASSKQGMGYEQYF.

The CDR3 DNA follows: TGTGCCAGCAGCTTAGTTTTCCCGGGACAGCGGAACCTGCACAATGAGCAGTTCTTC. This encodes CASSLVFPGQRNLHNEQFF. The V call is TRBV7-9, the J call TRBJ2-1; 7 positions match TRBD1. V lost 1 base, J lost 5 bases, and 17 bases stayed unmatched. This CDR3 region has 19 residues. Looked up from germline, CDR1 is SEHNR and CDR2 is FQNEAQ (reference sequence).

The chain has TRBV21-1 and TRBJ2-1; TRBD1 is taken as the D call from the table, unchecked against the DNA. TRBV21-1 is a pseudogene segment. There are 19 residues in the CDR3. CDR3 region: CASSTPSGQGPDSYNEQFF. The CDR3 region has the DNA TGTGCCAGCAGCACCCCCTCGGGGCAGGGGCCGGACTCCTACAATGAGCAGTTCTTC.

This clone was picked up one time. This chain joins TRBV25-1 and TRBJ2-5, with D possibly TRBD1 on 6 matching bases. Germline CDR1 and CDR2: MGHDK and SYGVNS. Trimming removed 3 bases at V and 5 bases at J, with 13 bases between. CDR3 size: 14 residues. DNA for the CDR3: TGTGCCAGCAGTGAGGCCACAGGGATCGAGACCCAGTACTTC. Translated: CASSEATGIETQYF. The full variable domain, completed using reference TRBV25-1 and TRBJ2-5, is EADIYQTPRYLVIGTGKKITLECSQTMGHDKMYWYQQDPGMELHLIHYSYGVNSTEKGDLSSESTVSRIRTEHFPLTLESARPSHTSQYLCASSEATGIETQYFGPGTRLLVL.